The 12 T cell receptor beta chains given below trace back to one sample, sequenced in a study of T cells expressing NK-cell markers. From the 5' RACE reads, TCRdb lists one entry per CDR3 protein and no DNA. The sample table sets out about 150,000 distinct CDR3 sequences. The material sequenced was blood T cells: a sorted CD56 or NKG2C T cell subset, CD4+ or CD8+ T cells, or bulk PBMC T cells (not recorded which). The receptors stem from a woman aged 45-65 years in good health.

This rearrangement joins TRBV6-5 to TRBJ1-6; there is no DNA to check the TCRdb D call of TRBD1. In germline, CDR1 is MNHEY, CDR2 SVGAGI. The CDR3 is 14 amino acids. CDR3 region: CASSYSNTPGPLHF.

The genes are TRBV7-2 and TRBJ1-5. Looked up from germline, CDR1 is SGHTA and CDR2 is FQGNSA. This CDR3 has 11 residues. CDR3: CASSQLGPQHF.

The chain recombines TRBV3-1 with TRBJ1-5; the TCRdb call, TRBD1, lacks DNA for checking. Germline CDR1 LGHDT, CDR2 YNNKEL (reference sequence). The CDR3 spans 15 residues. CDR3: CASSHADRVNQPQHF.

This chain links TRBV29-1 with TRBJ2-3. Germline CDR1 and CDR2: SQVTM and ANQGSEA. The CDR3 contains 11 residues. The CDR3 region is CSVIVTDTQYF.

V gene TRBV6-2 or TRBV6-3 combines with J gene TRBJ2-7. In germline, CDR1 is MNHEY, CDR2 SVGEGT. CDR3 size: 14 residues. The CDR3 here is CASTPSEKIYEQYF.

The chain links TRBV10-3 to TRBJ1-5. CDR3 length: 14 residues. Germline V gives CDR1 ENHRY, CDR2 SYGVKD. The CDR3 protein is CAISESTGFQPQHF.

V and J are TRBV2 and TRBJ1-6; TCRdb reports TRBD1, a call that lacks DNA to check it against. The CDR3 contains 15 residues. CDR1 SNHLY and CDR2 FYNNEI come from the germline V gene. This CDR3 is CASTPGGRTDSPLHF. Drawing the rest from reference TRBV2 and TRBJ1-6, the complete variable domain is EPEVTQTPSHQVTQMGQEVILRCVPISNHLYFYWYRQILGQKVEFLVSFYNNEISEKSEIFDDQFSVERPDGSNFTLKIRSTKLEDSAMYFCASTPGGRTDSPLHFGNGTRLTVT.

This clonotype is called medium-sized (0.01 to 0.1%) based on its frequency. The chain has TRBV27 and TRBJ2-7; TCRdb gives TRBD1 as the D gene, but with no DNA this cannot be confirmed. The V gene's germline CDR1 is MNHEY and CDR2 SMNVEV (reference sequence). CDR3 length: 11 amino acids. CDR3 region: CASSPGGMQYF.

The chain links TRBV7-9 to TRBJ2-5; absent DNA, TCRdb's TRBD1 call cannot be checked. Germline CDR1 reads SEHNR; CDR2 reads FQNEAQ (reference sequence). CDR3 length equals 15 residues. The CDR3 sequence is CASSLPGQGGETQYF.

The rearrangement joins TRBV15 to TRBJ2-3; checking the TCRdb D call of TRBD2 is not possible without DNA. The CDR3 is 18 amino acids. CDR1 is LNHNV and CDR2 is YYDKDF in the germline V gene (reference sequence). The CDR3 spells CATSRDILARTSTDTQYF. Supplemented by reference TRBV15 and TRBJ2-3, the full variable domain reads DAMVIQNPRYQVTQFGKPVTLSCSQTLNHNVMYWYQQKSSQAPKLLFHYYDKDFNNEADTPDNFQSRRPNTSFCFLDIRSPGLGDTAMYLCATSRDILARTSTDTQYFGPGTRLTVL.

V and J are TRBV15 and TRBJ1-1; TCRdb reports TRBD1, a call that lacks DNA to check it against. The CDR3 contains 15 residues. Germline lookup yields CDR1 LNHNV and CDR2 YYDKDF (reference sequence). The CDR3 protein is CATRDSGTTNTEAFF.

J is TRBJ2-1 and V is TRBV2; TCRdb picks TRBD2, but there is no DNA to check that call. CDR1 SNHLY and CDR2 FYNNEI come from the germline V gene. The CDR3 sequence is 15 residues long. The chain's CDR3 is CASELALTSYNEQFF.